The 19 T cell receptor beta chains listed next were all sequenced from one sample in a study of chemoradiotherapy in HPV16-positive cancers. Method: immunoSEQ multiplex PCR; TCRdb's copy keeps in-frame clones and lacks some. The sample carries 930 or so clones, approximately 81% recorded once. Specimen: tumor tissue, collected from a patient who underwent chemoradiotherapy. The receptors were sampled from a human donor with HPV-associated anogenital cancer.

The rearrangement links TRBV7-6 to TRBJ2-1, with D possibly TRBD1 on 6 matching bases. The V gene lost 5 bases and the J gene lost 7 bases, with 15 bases spanning the gap. The CDR3 is 14 amino acids. CDR1 and CDR2 (germline): SGHVS, FNYEAQ. CDR3 sequence reads: CASSIPQGRNEQFF. The CDR3 nucleotides read TGTGCCAGCAGCATACCTCAGGGGCGGAATGAGCAGTTCTTC.

CDR3 in DNA: TGCACCAGCAGCCAAGATCCGCCCGTCCAGTACTTC. Its protein is CTSSQDPPVQYF. The V call is TRBV1, the J call TRBJ2-7. TRBV1 has pseudogene status. The CDR3 runs 12 residues.

The chain uses TRBV19 and TRBJ1-1, with 8 bases matching TRBD1. J gave up 4 bases and V 7 bases, and 8 bases lay outside the gene matches. The CDR3 is 14 amino acids. Germline loops: CDR1 LNHDA, CDR2 SQIVND (reference sequence). DNA for the CDR3: TGTGCCAGTAACCTTCTTACAGGGGGCACTGAAGCTTTCTTT. As protein: CASNLLTGGTEAFF.

The J gene is TRBJ1-2, the V gene TRBV7-9; D is possibly TRBD1 (6 bases). Germline values: CDR1 SEHNR, CDR2 FQNEAQ (reference sequence). Trimming stripped 1 base from V and 2 bases from J, with 17 bases between. This CDR3 has 17 amino acids. Written as DNA, the CDR3 is TGTGCCAGCAGCTTAGAACTTCAGGCAGGGGCCAACTATGGCTACACCTTC. This sequence encodes CASSLELQAGANYGYTF.

The CDR3 nucleotides read TGTGCCAGCAGTTACTCGGGACAGATCACAGATACGCAGTATTTT. Its protein product is CASSYSGQITDTQYF. The chain uses TRBV6-5 and TRBJ2-3, with 7 bases fitting TRBD1. This CDR3 is 15 amino acids long. CDR1 MNHEY and CDR2 SVGAGI come from the germline V gene. The V segment lost 0 bases and the J segment 2 bases; nucleotides outside the gene matches: 2.

This clone was counted once. The genes are TRBV11-2 and TRBJ2-1; D gene uncertain. Per the germline V gene, CDR1 is SGHAT and CDR2 is FQNNGV. This CDR3 region has 12 residues. Trimming took 5 bases from V and 5 from J, leaving 7 bases between them. In DNA form, the CDR3 reads TGTGCCAGCAGCAACCTACACAATGAGCAGTTCTTC. Translation: CASSNLHNEQFF.

The chain links TRBV18 to TRBJ1-4; D perhaps matches TRBD1 (6 bases). Looked up from germline, CDR1 is KGHSH and CDR2 is LQKENI. The CDR3 is 15 amino acids. V was cut by 4 bases and J by 1 base, with 10 bases left in between. CDR3 in amino acids: CASSQQGITNEKLFF. Written as DNA, the CDR3 is TGTGCCAGCTCACAACAGGGAATAACTAATGAAAAACTGTTTTTT.

V gene TRBV27 combines with J gene TRBJ2-7; 10 bases align to TRBD1. The germline V gene has CDR1 MNHEY and CDR2 SMNVEV (reference sequence). Germline trimming cut 5 bases from V and 0 bases from J; bases unmatched to any gene: 4. There are 15 residues in the CDR3. The CDR3 DNA sequence: TGTGCCAGCAGTGGACAGGGGGGCCCCTCCTACGAGCAGTACTTC. Protein product: CASSGQGGPSYEQYF.

This clone appeared a single time. The rearrangement links TRBV18 to TRBJ2-5, with 13 bases identical to TRBD2. Trimming took 2 bases from V and 5 from J; bases not matched to a gene: 8. The CDR3 totals 17 residues. The germline gives CDR1 KGHSH, CDR2 LQKENI. CDR3 coding DNA: TGTGCCAGCTCACCATCTCAGACTAGCGGGGGGAGTGAGACCCAGTACTTC. Translated, it gives CASSPSQTSGGSETQYF.

The chain couples TRBV4-3 to TRBJ2-5; D not resolved. The J call may be wrong; the DNA end is better matched by TRBJ2-7. Germline CDR1 is LGHNA and CDR2 is YSLEER. There are 15 residues in the CDR3. The CDR3: CASSQEASLTYEQYF. The DNA of the CDR3 is TGCGCCAGCAGCCAAGAGGCGTCCCTCACCTACGAGCAGTACTTC.

This chain connects TRBV7-9 to TRBJ1-5, with 8 positions matching TRBD1. Germline V gene data show CDR1 as SEHNR and CDR2 as FQNEAQ (reference sequence). CDR3 length equals 14 residues. V lost 0 bases, J lost 10 bases, and 5 bases stayed unmatched. Here the CDR3 reads CASSLAGGQGPQHF. In DNA form, the CDR3 reads TGTGCCAGCAGCTTAGCAGGTGGACAGGGACCCCAGCATTTT.

The chain uses TRBV4-1 and TRBJ2-2; the match to TRBD2 covers 7 bases. Unmatched junction bases numbered 8, after V lost 0 bases and J lost 4 bases. CDR1 is MGHRA, CDR2 YSYEKL, per germline. The CDR3 contains 17 residues. CDR3 sequence (DNA): TGCGCCAGCAGCCAAGAAGCTTTACCGGGGGGCACCGGGGAGCTGTTTTTT. Amino acids: CASSQEALPGGTGELFF.

The V and J genes are TRBV6-1 and TRBJ2-7; TRBD1 agrees at 8 bases. This CDR3 is 14 amino acids long. Looked up from germline, CDR1 is MNHNS and CDR2 is SASEGT. V shed 5 bases and J 4 bases; nucleotides not matched to a gene: 7. This chain's CDR3 is CASSNSGGGYEQYF. CDR3 DNA sequence: TGTGCCAGCAGTAATTCAGGGGGCGGGTACGAGCAGTACTTC.

The count of this clone is one. This sequence joins TRBV11-1 and TRBJ2-7; D is undetermined. The V end was cut by 5 bases, the J end by 1 base, with 9 bases between. The germline gives CDR1 SGHAT, CDR2 FQDESV (reference sequence). CDR3 length equals 13 residues. CDR3 coding DNA: TGTGCCAGCAGCCCTTCTAGTTCCTACGAGCAGTACTTC. The encoded protein is CASSPSSSYEQYF.

This clone has only one observation. The chain carries TRBV20-1 and TRBJ1-1; no definite D call. Germline values: CDR1 DFQATT, CDR2 SNEGSKA (reference sequence). V dropped 3 bases and J dropped 4 bases, with 6 bases sitting between them. The CDR3 sequence is 11 residues long. The chain's CDR3 is CSARSSTEAFF. DNA for the CDR3: TGCAGTGCTAGGAGCTCCACTGAAGCTTTCTTT.

This clone was seen only a few times. The V and J genes are TRBV5-4 and TRBJ2-7; D tentatively fits TRBD1 or TRBD2 (7 bases each). There are 16 residues in the CDR3. V lost 6 bases and J 0 bases, leaving 19 bases between the germline ends. Germline V lookup: CDR1 SGHNT, CDR2 YYREEE (reference sequence). The CDR3 region is CASTPRGDSLSYEQYF. The CDR3 DNA follows: TGTGCCAGCACCCCTCGGGGGGACAGCCTCTCCTACGAGCAGTACTTC.

The chain has TRBV11-3 and TRBJ1-4; D might be TRBD1 (5 bases). CDR1 and CDR2 from the germline V gene are SGHNT and YENEEA. The V end lost 2 bases, the J end lost 2 bases, and 15 bases lay between the germline ends. The CDR3 has 17 amino acids. CDR3 DNA sequence: TGTGCCAGCAGCTTAAGGTTGGGGACCCGGACTAATGAAAAACTGTTTTTT. It specifies CASSLRLGTRTNEKLFF.

V gene TRBV5-1 combines with J gene TRBJ2-3, with 8 bases lining up with TRBD1. Unmatched junction bases numbered 4, after V lost 0 bases and J lost 4 bases. CDR1 and CDR2 from the germline V gene are SGHRS and YFSETQ. CDR3 length: 15 amino acids. In DNA form, the CDR3 reads TGCGCCAGCAGCTTGGCCTTACAGGGGGCAGATACGCAGTATTTT. Protein: CASSLALQGADTQYF.

The chain uses TRBV14 and TRBJ1-1; D is undetermined. The germline V gene has CDR1 SGHDN and CDR2 FVKESK. The CDR3 loop spans 17 amino acids. The germline V and J ends were trimmed by 1 base and 3 bases, with 18 bases remaining between them. The CDR3 region is CASSQVHPKGQHTEAFF. The DNA for the CDR3 is TGTGCCAGCAGCCAAGTGCATCCTAAAGGGCAACACACTGAAGCTTTCTTT.